This TCR beta chain stems from a study of blood T cell repertoires in COVID-19. Study details: Acute and convalescent COVID-19 specimens originated in the United States, Italy and Spain.

Original methodology: Researchers report that nucleated cell counts were estimated from reference gene primer amplification. The method was immunoSEQ multiplex PCR; TCRdb's version includes in-frame clones alone and lacks a portion of them. That table is the source of V, J and clone size, and D and trimming were worked out from the DNA. The data hold 250,000 to 350,000 clones, with roughly 90% observed a single time. The CDR3 runs to 16 residues. The trim removed 0 bases at V and 0 bases at J, leaving 3 bases unmatched. Germline V lookup: CDR1 SGDLS, CDR2 YYNGEE. Sequenced input: peripheral blood. The J gene is TRBJ1-3, the V gene TRBV9; 7 nucleotides agree with TRBD1. The clonotype comes from a woman aged 45-65 years who had recovered from COVID-19. DNA for the CDR3: TGTGCCAGCAGCGTAGTCCCAGGGGGCTCTGGAAACACCATATATTTT. Translating it yields CASSVVPGGSGNTIYF.